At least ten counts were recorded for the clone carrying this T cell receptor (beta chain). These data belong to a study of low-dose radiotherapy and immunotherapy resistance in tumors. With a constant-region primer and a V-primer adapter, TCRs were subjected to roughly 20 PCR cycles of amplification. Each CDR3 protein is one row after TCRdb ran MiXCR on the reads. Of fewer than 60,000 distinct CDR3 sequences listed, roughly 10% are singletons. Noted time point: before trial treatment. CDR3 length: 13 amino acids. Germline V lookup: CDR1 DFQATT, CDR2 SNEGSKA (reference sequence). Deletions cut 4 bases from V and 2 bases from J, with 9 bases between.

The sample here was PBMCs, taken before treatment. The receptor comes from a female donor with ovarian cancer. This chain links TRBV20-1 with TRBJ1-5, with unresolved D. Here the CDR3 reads CSAKPGRNQPQHF. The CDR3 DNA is TGCAGTGCTAAACCGGGTCGCAATCAGCCCCAGCATTTT.